A single sample is the source of the 28 T cell receptor beta chains below, sequenced in a study of cytomegalovirus exposure and HLA in healthy donors. The PCR used 60 Vbeta and 13 Jbeta primers. The repertoire was sequenced with immunoSEQ multiplex PCR; TCRdb's copy has only in-frame clones and lacks some. The sample consists of roughly 190,000 clones, roughly 83% of them appearing once. Specimen: PBMCs. These receptors were collected from a woman aged 45-65 years in good health and CMV-seronegative.

The rearrangement links TRBV10-3 to TRBJ2-1; 7 bases are shared with TRBD2. Germline V gene sequence: CDR1 ENHRY, CDR2 SYGVKD. The ends lost 4 bases at V and 9 bases at J; junction bases unmatched: 6. The CDR3 extends over 13 amino acids. The CDR3 loop reads CAISAYGEGEQFF. Written as DNA, the CDR3 is TGTGCCATCAGTGCATACGGGGAGGGTGAGCAGTTCTTC.

The chain has TRBV9 and TRBJ1-5, with D possibly being TRBD1 (5 bases). Looked up from germline, CDR1 is SGDLS and CDR2 is YYNGEE. The CDR3 is made up of 16 amino acids. V was pared by 2 bases and J by 0 bases, with 12 bases between. The CDR3 reads CASSVGGSNSNQPQHF. CDR3 nucleotide sequence: TGTGCCAGCAGCGTCGGGGGGAGTAATAGCAATCAGCCCCAGCATTTT.

The chain's CDR3 is CASSRDRVTEAFF. The CDR3 region has the DNA TGTGCCAGCAGTCGGGACAGGGTCACTGAAGCTTTCTTT. V usage is TRBV6-5 and J usage is TRBJ1-1; 9 bases match TRBD1. V shed 5 bases, J shed 4 bases, and the junction held 2 bases outside the gene matches. The CDR3 has 13 residues. CDR1 and CDR2 (germline): MNHEY, SVGAGI.

The V call is TRBV29-1, the J call TRBJ2-1, with D possibly matching TRBD2 (6 bases). This CDR3 spans 12 amino acids. The ends were cut back, 8 bases at V and 3 bases at J, with 11 bases in the middle. CDR1 is SQVTM, CDR2 ANQGSEA, per germline. The CDR3, as DNA: TGCAGCTCAAGGGGAGGCTACAATGAGCAGTTCTTC. Amino acids: CSSRGGYNEQFF.

The chain joins TRBV29-1 to TRBJ2-5; TRBD1 matches at 8 bases. With V trimmed by 6 bases and J by 2 bases, 8 bases remained unmatched. CDR1 is SQVTM, CDR2 ANQGSEA, per germline. The CDR3 has 14 amino acids. The CDR3 protein is CSVDSTGGQETQYF. CDR3 sequence (DNA): TGCAGCGTCGATAGTACAGGGGGACAAGAGACCCAGTACTTC.

The chain uses TRBV5-4 and TRBJ1-2; D might be TRBD1 (6 bases). This CDR3 comprises 13 residues. CDR1 SGHNT and CDR2 YYREEE come from the germline V gene (reference sequence). V lost 0 bases and J lost 7, with 10 bases in between. CDR3 nucleotide sequence: TGTGCCAGCAGCTTGGACAGGGTCGGTGGCTACACCTTC. It yields the protein CASSLDRVGGYTF.

This rearrangement joins TRBV25-1 to TRBJ1-6; D is unclear. This CDR3 is built from 12 residues. The ends were cut back, 0 bases at V and 9 bases at J, with 3 bases in the middle. In germline, CDR1 is MGHDK, CDR2 SYGVNS. The DNA of the CDR3 is TGTGCCAGCAGTGAATACAGTTCACCCCTCCACTTT. Its protein product is CASSEYSSPLHF.

This clone was observed many times. This rearrangement joins TRBV7-3 to TRBJ1-6; a possible D gene is TRBD1 (6 bases). Looked up from germline, CDR1 is SGHTA and CDR2 is FQGTGA. The V end lost 5 bases, the J end lost 7 bases, and 12 bases lay between the germline ends. The CDR3 covers 14 residues. The CDR3 loop is CASSEDSANSPLHF. Written as DNA, the CDR3 is TGTGCCAGCAGCGAGGACAGTGCCAATTCACCCCTCCACTTT.

The V call is TRBV9, the J call TRBJ1-2; the match to TRBD1 covers 7 bases. CDR1 is SGDLS, CDR2 YYNGEE, per germline. The trim removed 0 bases at V and 0 bases at J, leaving 14 bases unmatched. The CDR3 runs to 19 residues. CDR3 residues: CASSVGRGDSSYSNYGYTF. The CDR3 coding sequence is TGTGCCAGCAGCGTAGGGAGGGGGGACAGCTCCTATTCTAACTATGGCTACACCTTC.

The gene calls are TRBV5-4 and TRBJ2-4, with D possibly being TRBD2 (7 bases). V lost 0 bases and J lost 6, with 10 bases in between. Germline CDR1 and CDR2: SGHNT and YYREEE (reference sequence). The CDR3 contains 14 residues. The CDR3 spells CASSLGGGGNIQYF. The CDR3 DNA follows: TGTGCCAGCAGCTTGGGGGGGGGCGGAAACATTCAGTACTTC.

This clone was detected only a few times. This sequence joins TRBV5-1 and TRBJ2-2; D not resolved. The germline V gene has CDR1 SGHRS and CDR2 YFSETQ. V lost 5 bases and J 2 bases, leaving 13 bases between the germline ends. This CDR3 is built from 15 residues. This chain's CDR3 is CASSSLRLNTGELFF. CDR3 DNA sequence: TGCGCCAGCAGTTCATTGCGCCTTAACACCGGGGAGCTGTTTTTT.

V gene TRBV5-1 combines with J gene TRBJ2-7, with D maybe TRBD2 (6 bases). V lost 4 bases, J lost 4 bases, and 12 bases lay in between. CDR1 is SGHRS and CDR2 is YFSETQ in the germline V gene. The CDR3 spans 13 residues. CDR3 protein: CASSHSGAYEQYF. CDR3 nucleotide sequence: TGCGCCAGCAGCCATAGCGGAGCTTACGAGCAGTACTTC.

The rearrangement uses TRBV23-1 and TRBJ2-7; 8 positions agree with TRBD1. TRBV23-1 is labeled an ORF, and its function is uncertain. After removal of 6 bases from V and 5 bases from J, the junction contained 15 bases not matched to a gene. The CDR3 is 16 amino acids. CDR3 in amino acids: CASSGRGRQGWDEQYF. In DNA form, the CDR3 reads TGCGCCAGCAGCGGAAGGGGAAGACAGGGGTGGGACGAGCAGTACTTC.

The V and J genes are TRBV18 and TRBJ2-7, with a possible D match to TRBD1 (5 bases). This CDR3 is built from 12 residues. Trimming removed 5 bases from V and 4 bases from J, with 9 bases in between. Germline CDR1 reads KGHSH; CDR2 reads LQKENI. Written as DNA, the CDR3 is TGTGCCAGCTCATCGACAGAATACGAGCAGTACTTC. It translates to CASSSTEYEQYF.

This chain connects TRBV29-1 to TRBJ2-7, with TRBD1 matching 7 bases. This CDR3 is built from 13 residues. V lost 6 bases and J lost 1; bases outside the gene matches: 6. Germline CDR1 is SQVTM and CDR2 is ANQGSEA. Here the CDR3 DNA reads TGCAGCGTACAGGGGACCAAATCCTACGAGCAGTACTTC. It specifies CSVQGTKSYEQYF.

V usage is TRBV4-3 and J usage is TRBJ2-7; 8 bases fit TRBD1. J gave up 3 bases and V 4 bases, and 8 bases lay outside the gene matches. Germline lookup yields CDR1 LGHNA and CDR2 YSLEER. CDR3 length equals 15 residues. DNA for the CDR3: TGCGCCAGCAGCCCGGGACAGGTCCTCTTCTACGAGCAGTACTTC. Its protein product is CASSPGQVLFYEQYF.

V and J are TRBV28 and TRBJ1-5, with D perhaps TRBD1 (5 bases). Deletions cut 5 bases from V and 0 bases from J, with 14 bases between. The CDR3 has 16 residues. Germline V lookup: CDR1 MDHEN, CDR2 SYDVKM. The CDR3 spells CASSRDSLYSNQPQHF. For the CDR3, the DNA is TGTGCCAGCAGTCGCGACAGTCTCTATAGCAATCAGCCCCAGCATTTT.

The CDR3 sequence is CASIARGLGNTIYF. CDR3 sequence (DNA): TGTGCCAGCATCGCCAGGGGGCTTGGAAACACCATATATTTT. The gene calls are TRBV6-1 and TRBJ1-3; 8 positions match TRBD1. Germline V gene lookup returns CDR1 MNHNS and CDR2 SASEGT. V dropped 7 bases and J dropped 3; count of bases not matched to a gene: 5. This CDR3 region has 14 residues.

The V gene is TRBV7-2, the J gene TRBJ1-1; no reliable D call. The CDR3 sequence is 14 residues long. Trimming stripped 1 base from V and 3 bases from J, with 9 bases between. CDR1 is SGHTA, CDR2 FQGNSA, per germline. The CDR3 DNA reads as TGTGCCAGCAGCTTAGGAGGGTTGTACACTGAAGCTTTCTTT. Its protein is CASSLGGLYTEAFF.

The genes are TRBV5-8 and TRBJ1-4; D is perhaps TRBD1 (6 bases). The CDR3 loop spans 13 amino acids. The germline CDR1 and CDR2 sequences are SGHTS and YDEGEE. V lost 0 bases and J lost 7, with 7 bases in between. CDR3 DNA: TGTGCCAGCAGCTTGGACAGGGTTGAAAAACTGTTTTTT. Residues: CASSLDRVEKLFF. Full variable domain (outside the CDR3, taken from reference TRBV5-8 and TRBJ1-4): EAGVTQSPTHLIKTRGQQATLRCSPISGHTSVYWYQQALGLGLQFLLWYDEGEERNRGNFPPRFSGRQFPNYSSELNVNALELEDSALYLCASSLDRVEKLFFGSGTQLSVL.

This clone has a single count. The rearrangement links TRBV7-6 to TRBJ2-7, with D possibly TRBD1 on 5 matching bases. This CDR3 is built from 13 residues. V was clipped by 5 bases and J by 3 bases, with 11 bases between them. Germline V gene sequence: CDR1 SGHVS, CDR2 FNYEAQ. The CDR3 here is CASSPNQGYEQYF. CDR3 in DNA: TGTGCCAGCAGCCCAAATCAGGGCTACGAGCAGTACTTC.

The chain is built from TRBV15 and TRBJ2-7; 8 nucleotides align to TRBD1. Germline CDR1 and CDR2: LNHNV and YYDKDF (reference sequence). This CDR3 has 16 amino acids. Unmatched junction bases numbered 12, after V lost 4 bases and J lost 4 bases. CDR3: CATSTFGRDRRYEQYF. The CDR3, as DNA: TGTGCCACCAGCACCTTCGGCCGGGACAGGAGGTACGAGCAGTACTTC. The entire variable domain, with the rest obtained from reference TRBV15 and TRBJ2-7, is as follows: DAMVIQNPRYQVTQFGKPVTLSCSQTLNHNVMYWYQQKSSQAPKLLFHYYDKDFNNEADTPDNFQSRRPNTSFCFLDIRSPGLGDTAMYLCATSTFGRDRRYEQYFGPGTRLTVT.

In its sample, this clone was seen a few times. This chain uses TRBV4-1 with TRBJ1-1; D uncertain. V dropped 1 base and J dropped 5 bases, with 11 bases sitting between them. Per the germline V gene, CDR1 is MGHRA and CDR2 is YSYEKL. The CDR3 runs 14 residues. DNA for the CDR3: TGCGCCAGCAGCCAAGTTTACCGGGAGACTGAAGCTTTCTTT. Its protein product is CASSQVYRETEAFF.

The chain carries TRBV18 and TRBJ2-3; 10 nucleotides line up with TRBD2. Germline V gene data show CDR1 as KGHSH and CDR2 as LQKENI. This CDR3 has 16 amino acids. With V trimmed by 3 bases and J by 2 bases, 5 bases remained unmatched. The CDR3 sequence: CASSPRGTSATDTQYF. The CDR3 bases are TGTGCCAGCTCACCCCGCGGGACTAGCGCCACAGATACGCAGTATTTT. Full variable domain (missing parts from reference TRBV18 and TRBJ2-3): NAGVMQNPRHLVRRRGQEARLRCSPMKGHSHVYWYRQLPEEGLKFMVYLQKENIIDESGMPKERFSAEFPKEGPSILRIQQVVRGDSAAYFCASSPRGTSATDTQYFGPGTRLTVL.

The V call is TRBV7-3, the J call TRBJ2-3; D is possibly TRBD2 (5 bases). Germline CDR1 SGHTA, CDR2 FQGTGA. Trimming stripped 5 bases from V and 1 base from J, with 16 bases between. CDR3 length: 16 amino acids. This chain's CDR3 is CASSRRGPTGTDTQYF. The DNA for the CDR3 is TGTGCCAGCAGCCGGCGCGGGCCTACAGGCACAGATACGCAGTATTTT.

The chain joins TRBV5-6 to TRBJ1-1, with 8 bases aligning to TRBD1. The germline CDR1 and CDR2 sequences are SGHDT and YYEEEE. The CDR3 spans 16 residues. The J segment lost 2 bases and the V segment lost 4 bases, leaving 10 bases of the junction unmatched. DNA of the CDR3: TGTGCCAGCAGCCTCGGACAGGGTAGAGTAAACACTGAAGCTTTCTTT. Translation gives CASSLGQGRVNTEAFF. The variable domain in full, completed from reference TRBV5-6 and TRBJ1-1, reads DAGVTQSPTHLIKTRGQQVTLRCSPKSGHDTVSWYQQALGQGPQFIFQYYEEEERQRGNFPDRFSGHQFPNYSSELNVNALLLGDSALYLCASSLGQGRVNTEAFFGQGTRLTVV.

This clone was seen once. The V gene is TRBV5-1, the J gene TRBJ2-7, with 7 bases matching TRBD1. The junction had 4 bases not matched to a gene; V was cut back by 2 bases and J by 2 bases. The V gene's germline CDR1 is SGHRS and CDR2 YFSETQ. The CDR3 extends over 14 amino acids. CDR3 sequence: CASSFRDSTYEQYF. The CDR3 region has the DNA TGCGCCAGCAGCTTCCGGGACAGTACCTACGAGCAGTACTTC. Looking up the rest from reference TRBV5-1 and TRBJ2-7 gives the full variable domain: KAGVTQTPRYLIKTRGQQVTLSCSPISGHRSVSWYQQTPGQGLQFLFEYFSETQRNKGNFPGRFSGRQFSNSRSEMNVSTLELGDSALYLCASSFRDSTYEQYFGPGTRLTVT.

V usage is TRBV30 and J usage is TRBJ2-5; D gene unclear. CDR3 length equals 12 residues. Trimming removed 1 base from V and 3 bases from J, with 6 bases in between. Germline CDR1 GTSNPN, CDR2 SVGIG (reference sequence). The CDR3 sequence is CAWSDREETQYF. The CDR3, as DNA: TGTGCCTGGAGTGACAGAGAAGAGACCCAGTACTTC.